There are a few counts of the clone carrying this T cell receptor (beta chain). Its antigen is unidentified. Germline CDR1 GTSNPN, CDR2 SVGIG (reference sequence). The CDR3 contains 17 residues. Trimming took 4 bases from V and 0 from J; bases not matched to a gene: 11. The sample comes from a study of regulatory T cells in long-lasting Graves disease. Overall study results and limits: Newly diagnosed patients shared 966 public clonotypes; persistent patients shared under 3,000.

Assembly of TCR beta libraries relied on iRepertoire HTBI primers together with Arm-PCR of CDR3 regions. TCRdb processed the multiplex PCR reads anew with MiXCR; each CDR3 protein has one entry. The sample gives 700,000 or so distinct CDR3 sequences, around 30% of which show up once; roughly 41% is in the top ten. Time point indicated: persistent/refractory GD, antithyroid drugs over 5 years with positive TRAb. The TCR library was made from RNA that had been extracted from PBMCs in TRIzol. Material: peripheral blood mononuclear cells (PBMCs), obtained when the disease was refractory, from a patient treated with antithyroid drugs. V is TRBV30 and J is TRBJ2-7, with 11 bases fitting TRBD2. This receptor was identified in a female donor with Graves disease. CDR3 sequence reads: CAWIPGLAETSSYEQYF. The CDR3 DNA follows: TGTGCCTGGATCCCGGGACTAGCGGAGACCAGCTCCTACGAGCAGTACTTC.